This T cell receptor (beta chain) was observed in a study of T cells after posttransplantation cyclophosphamide. Broader study findings: Later post-transplant blood repertoires were often dominated by donor CD8+ memory clones. TRB clonality was highly associated with recipient CMV seropositivity and reactivation. Blood and skin or GI T cell repertoires showed limited TRB overlap.

Methotrexate plus calcineurin inhibitor accompanied controls' myeloablative marrow transplants; sampling was 1 year later. Profiling relied on immunoSEQ multiplex PCR, and the TCRdb table lists in-frame clones only, not all of them. The data show approximately 15,000 clones, with 70% to 90% seen just once and 2.5% to 3% held by the top ten. Details on this clone: The target antigen is unknown. A read error may produce the germline difference seen at one junction end.

The material was PBMCs, obtained around 410 days after allogeneic stem cell transplant with calcineurin inhibitor and methotrexate. This TCR derives from a male patient aged 25-45 years who received an allogeneic stem cell transplant from an unrelated donor, was CMV-positive, and had acute and chronic GVHD. Some T cells could come from the graft donor.

The CDR3 coding sequence is TGTGCCAGCAGTATATCTAGCGGGGGACACAATGAGCAGTTCTTC. It is translated as CASSISSGGHNEQFF. The rearrangement links TRBV27 to TRBJ2-1, with 10 positions matching TRBD2. Germline-derived CDR1 and CDR2 are MNHEY and SMNVEV (reference sequence). This CDR3 is 15 amino acids long.